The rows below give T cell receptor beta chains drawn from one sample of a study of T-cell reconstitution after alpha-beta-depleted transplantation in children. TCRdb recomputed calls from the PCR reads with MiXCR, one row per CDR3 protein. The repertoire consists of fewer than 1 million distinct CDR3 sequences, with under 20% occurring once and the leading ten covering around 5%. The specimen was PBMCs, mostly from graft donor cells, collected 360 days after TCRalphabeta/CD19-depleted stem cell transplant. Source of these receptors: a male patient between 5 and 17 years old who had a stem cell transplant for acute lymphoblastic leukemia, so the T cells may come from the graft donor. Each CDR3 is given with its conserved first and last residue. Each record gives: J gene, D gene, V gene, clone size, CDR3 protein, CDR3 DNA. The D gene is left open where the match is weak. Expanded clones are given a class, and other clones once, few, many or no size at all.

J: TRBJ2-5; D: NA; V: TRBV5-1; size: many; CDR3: CASSLDGGLYQETQYF; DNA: TGCGCCAGCAGCTTGGATGGCGGGTTGTACCAAGAGACCCAGTACTTC
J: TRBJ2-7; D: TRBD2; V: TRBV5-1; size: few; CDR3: CASSLATSGDTYEQYF; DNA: TGCGCCAGCAGCTTGGCCACTAGCGGGGACACCTACGAGCAGTACTTC
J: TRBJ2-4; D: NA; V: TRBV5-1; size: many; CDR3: CASSLGEVNIQYF; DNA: TGCGCCAGCAGCTTGGGAGAGGTGAACATTCAGTACTTC
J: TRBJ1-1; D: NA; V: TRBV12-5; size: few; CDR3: CASGLVLSAGGPTEAFF; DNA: TGTGCTAGTGGTTTGGTACTGTCAGCCGGGGGGCCCACTGAAGCTTTCTTT
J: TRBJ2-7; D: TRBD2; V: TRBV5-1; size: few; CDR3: CASSREGRYEQYF; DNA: TGCGCCAGCAGCCGGGAGGGCCGGTACGAGCAGTACTTC
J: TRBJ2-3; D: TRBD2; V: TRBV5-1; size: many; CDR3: CASSLAGSGTTDTQYF; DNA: TGCGCCAGCAGCTTGGCGGGTAGCGGGACCACAGATACGCAGTATTTT
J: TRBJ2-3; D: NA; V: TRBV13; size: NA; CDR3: CASSLRGGLDTQYF; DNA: TGTGCCAGCAGCCTCCGCGGAGGGCTAGATACGCAGTATTTT
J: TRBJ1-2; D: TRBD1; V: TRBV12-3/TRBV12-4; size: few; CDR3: CASSDRTGGSGYTF; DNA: TGTGCCAGCAGCGACCGGACAGGGGGATCCGGCTACACCTTC
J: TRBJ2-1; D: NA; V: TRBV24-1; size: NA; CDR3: CATSDPTRDTGYNEQFF; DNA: TGTGCCACCAGTGACCCTACCCGGGACACGGGCTACAATGAGCAGTTCTTC
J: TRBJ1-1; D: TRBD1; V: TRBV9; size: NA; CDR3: CASSVGWDSMNTEAFF; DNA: TGTGCCAGCAGCGTAGGATGGGACAGCATGAACACTGAAGCTTTCTTT
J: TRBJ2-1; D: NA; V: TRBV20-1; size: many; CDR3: CSANPKPPNEQFF; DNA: TGCAGTGCTAACCCAAAACCCCCCAATGAGCAGTTCTTC
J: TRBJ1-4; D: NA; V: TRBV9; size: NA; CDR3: CASSVLGSHNEKLFF; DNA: TGTGCCAGCAGCGTATTAGGGTCCCATAATGAAAAACTGTTTTTT
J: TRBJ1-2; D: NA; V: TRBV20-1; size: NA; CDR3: CSAPYGPAGYGYTF; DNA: TGCAGTGCTCCCTATGGGCCGGCGGGGTATGGCTACACCTTC
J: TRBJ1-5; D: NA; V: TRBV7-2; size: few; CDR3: CASSLGPKPQHF; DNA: TGTGCCAGCAGCTTAGGTCCCAAGCCCCAGCATTTT
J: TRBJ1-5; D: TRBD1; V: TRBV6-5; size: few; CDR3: CASGQGHRPQHF; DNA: TGTGCCAGCGGACAGGGGCATCGGCCCCAGCATTTT
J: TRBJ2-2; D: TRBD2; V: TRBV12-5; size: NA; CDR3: CASGLVLRGGRTGELFF; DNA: TGTGCTAGTGGTTTGGTACTTCGGGGGGGGCGCACCGGGGAGCTGTTTTTT
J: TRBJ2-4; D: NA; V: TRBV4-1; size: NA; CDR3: CASSSLLQNIQYF; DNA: TGCGCCAGCAGCTCCCTCCTCCAAAACATTCAGTACTTC
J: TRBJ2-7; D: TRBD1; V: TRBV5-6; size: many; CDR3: CASSLDTGQSSEQYF; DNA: TGTGCCAGCAGCCTGGACACGGGACAGTCCTCCGAGCAGTACTTC
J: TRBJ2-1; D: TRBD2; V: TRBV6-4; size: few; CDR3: CASSDIAGGWQFF; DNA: TGTGCCAGCAGTGACATAGCGGGAGGGTGGCAGTTCTTC
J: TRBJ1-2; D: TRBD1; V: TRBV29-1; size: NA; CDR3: CSVEDLGRGIGGYTF; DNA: TGCAGCGTTGAAGATCTAGGCAGGGGGATAGGAGGCTACACCTTC